The clone carrying this T cell receptor beta chain was observed once. Antigen: not known. This sample's TCRbeta library carried unique molecular identifier barcodes. TCRdb re-analysed the PCR reads in MiXCR, keeping a single row per CDR3 protein. The sample carries 350,000 to 500,000 distinct CDR3 sequences, about 40% recorded once. From germline, CDR1 is DFQATT and CDR2 SNEGSKA (reference sequence). The V and J ends lost 3 bases and 5 bases respectively, with 20 bases between them. The CDR3 loop spans 16 amino acids. This specimen comes from a study of T-cell reconstitution after alpha-beta-depleted transplantation in children. Study-level points and caveats: Among T cells one year after transplant, newly produced cells accounted for most counts and diversity. Some patients showed high day-60 TCRbeta diversity, which derived from surviving recipient T cells and thymic progenitors. Reportedly, roughly two months post-transplant, alpha-beta T cells arose from several hundred expanded graft clones.

Sample: PBMCs, taken before TCRalphabeta/CD19-depleted stem cell transplant. This TCR was recovered from a girl aged 2-10 years with aplastic anemia, due to receive a stem cell transplant. The chain employs TRBV20-1 and TRBJ1-5, with D possibly matching TRBD1 (5 bases). The CDR3 is CSASKGSRILDQPQHF. The CDR3 bases are TGCAGTGCTAGTAAGGGGAGCAGAATCCTGGATCAGCCCCAGCATTTT.